This record concerns one TCR beta chain sequence. Antigen unknown. Compared with germline, one end of the junction differs, possibly owing to a read error. People in the study who had HIV all got their treatment in the United States. The entry originates in a study of long-term antiretroviral therapy in people with HIV. Regarding the study as a whole: Spans of CDR3 length were tighter for HIV repertoires than for controls. Dominance of pre-ART expanded clones persisted, fluctuating and often declining after ART.

The length of the CDR3 is 13 residues. Germline V gene lookup returns CDR1 SSHAT and CDR2 FNYEAQ (reference sequence). An immunoSEQ assay, version v3.0, was performed at survey level. Using immunoSEQ multiplex PCR, the repertoire was profiled, and TCRdb retains in-frame clones only, with some absent. Of 40,000 to 50,000 clones listed, about 95% are singletons. The rearrangement joins TRBV7-7 to TRBJ2-3, with D tentatively TRBD2 (7 bases). The source material was unsorted PBMCs, sampled roughly 9.5 years after starting antiretroviral therapy. This sequence was found in a man aged 25-45 years with HIV. CDR3 region: CASSSGGLATQYF. CDR3 sequence (DNA): TGTGCTAGCAGCTCGGGGGGCCTTGCTACGCAGTATTTT.